Here is one T cell receptor beta chain with its context. TCRdb used MiXCR to reprocess the reads, holding one entry per CDR3 protein. The repertoire includes around 140,000 distinct CDR3 sequences, roughly 6.5% of them detected once, and more than 15% sits in the top ten. The sample comes from a study of T cell repertoires in cytomegalovirus infection. Germline CDR1 KGHSH, CDR2 LQKENI. Trimming left V 1 base short and J 4 bases short, with 16 bases between. CDR3 length: 16 amino acids. Source material: PBMCs. This TCR derives from a human donor in good health (CMV status not recorded). Some clones in this sample may be carry-over from other donors' samples. V is TRBV18 and J is TRBJ1-2, with D possibly being TRBD1 (6 bases). CDR3 residues: CASSPLETGSTYGYTF. In DNA form, the CDR3 reads TGTGCCAGCTCACCACTCGAAACAGGGTCAACCTATGGCTACACCTTC.